This TCR beta chain derives from a study of shared clonotypes between healthy human individuals (dated by TCRdb to about 2020). At the level of the whole study: A few men and two women, aged 18 to 49 years, made up the cohort. For each donor, three plates each were used for CD4 naive and CD4 memory, two plates were used for CD8 naive, and one plate was used for CD8 memory. To estimate repertoire size and how much clonotype sharing occurs between individuals, the study deeply sequenced the blood TCR repertoires of 5 or 6 healthy adults. To increase sequencing depth and limit assay-specific biases, TCR repertoire library preparation and sequencing were carried out by different laboratories using diverse techniques. Between about 0.9 and 8.9 billion PBMCs per donor were obtained by leukapheresis. On the study overall, not on this receptor specifically: Only blood was sampled, and tissue TCR repertoires likely differ from those in blood. The genetic and exposure-history diversity represented was limited by the small number of donors. Higher generation probabilities were observed for clonotypes shared by all four sorted-subset donors than for non-shared clonotypes. Even with the large sequencing depth, rarefaction of the sorted-subset datasets indicated that sequencing was incomplete. Estimated clonotype richness was generally larger for naive than for memory subsets. Sharing across a handful of donors was observed for approximately 5% of naive CD4, 3.5% of naive CD8, about 2.3% of memory CD4, and about 0.38% of memory CD8 clonotypes. Based on pairwise subsampling, the degree of clonotype sharing among donors was expected to be affected by sequencing depth.

Using the deep immunoSEQ assay, TCR CDR3 regions were amplified from genomic DNA by multiplex PCR. Extracted genomic DNA from each cell subset was spread evenly across all wells of several immunoSEQ 96-well plates, with each plate serving as a replicate. Each replicate PCR for sorted subsets received roughly 200 ng genomic DNA, equal to about 30,000 T cell genomes. Purified libraries were quantified with a Qubit 3.0 fluorometer, sized on a Bioanalyzer 2100, and re-quantified with the KAPA Library Quantification kit. Each immunoSEQ 96-well plate was sequenced on its own single-read 150-cycle Illumina NextSeq 550 flow cell. The source study handled its data this way. Because only junctional sequences without quality scores were contained in the immunoSEQ output, filtering matching that applied to full-length reads could not be performed. Sequences were annotated with PyIR, a Python wrapper for IgBLAST v1.9, and V/J genes and CDR3 were assigned using IMGT germline references. Reads with weak V/J assignments (E-value above 1e-6), missing CDR3, stop codons, out-of-frame junctions, or ambiguous translated residues were removed. V3J clonotypes were defined as sequences sharing an identical inferred V gene, J gene, and CDR3 amino acid sequence. The percentage overlap between two repertoires was calculated by dividing the number of shared unique clonotypes by the size of the smaller repertoire. Repertoire richness was assessed with RTK rarefaction, the Chao1 estimator, and Recon v2.1 estimates of unobserved clonotypes. For all TCRbeta clonotypes obtained by the gDNA method from several donors, generation probabilities were computed with OLGA. The table was pulled from immuneACCESS by TCRdb, which kept in-frame rearrangements only. Such tables lose some clones; where checked, under half of the loss comes from unresolved V genes, and the rest has no known cause. V and J calls and clone size are copied from that table; D and trimming were computed from the DNA. The sample data list about 2 million clones, and 90% to 95% of these were observed just once. About 0.13% of the sample comes from the top ten.

The germline V gene supplies CDR1 MGHRA and CDR2 YSYEKL. Measured from the cysteine to the phenylalanine, the CDR3 is 15 residues long. The CDR3 DNA has 45 bases and is translated from base 1. The trim is 0 bases for V and 5 bases for J, with a gap of 13 bases between the germline ends. A remark on this clone: Its specific antigen is unknown. No base qualities exist here, and no much larger clone lies one base off it.

The donors were healthy, HIV-negative adults who had no recently reported acute infections or vaccinations. Every donor was a Caucasian adult living in Nashville, Tennessee, USA. CD4+ T cells were enriched through magnetic negative selection, after which naive cells were positively selected on CD45RA and the remaining negative fraction served as the memory subset. After blood collection by leukapheresis, PBMCs were isolated using Ficoll-Histopaque density gradient centrifugation and then cryopreserved in the vapor phase of liquid nitrogen. Analytical flow cytometry was used to check the purity and quantity of every magnetically sorted T cell population. Genomic DNA was isolated from each sorted fraction and quantified by UV absorbance on a Nanodrop 2000c.

The sample was naive CD4+ T cells sorted from blood. According to the study, the label for this sample's cell subset or site signals: CD45RA+ positively selected. This receptor was identified in a man younger than 30 in good health. This chain is built from TRBV4-1 and TRBJ1-1; TRBD1 could be the D gene, as 5 bases match. This receptor has the CDR3 CASSQDQQGPTEAFF. At the DNA level, the sequence is TGCGCCAGCAGCCAAGATCAGCAGGGTCCAACTGAAGCTTTCTTT.